A selection of T cell receptor beta chains follows, all from one sample in a study of T-cell memory formation after mild COVID-19. TCRdb re-analysed the 5' RACE reads in MiXCR, keeping a single row per CDR3 protein. The data contain hundreds of thousands of distinct CDR3 sequences, 15% of them singletons. Sequenced material: PBMCs or a T cell subset sorted from them (not recorded which). Receptor source: a man in his late teens or twenties who had mild COVID-19 (a few samples of this study predate the infection). Cell type and time point are not known. The CDR3 runs from the conserved cysteine through the conserved F or W. D genes are given only for firm matches. A clone size is listed for some rows: how often the clone was seen (once, few, many), or a class if it is expanded.

V gene	CDR3 length	J gene	D gene	clone size	CDR3 DNA	CDR3 protein
TRBV5-1	15	TRBJ2-3	TRBD2	.	TGCGCCAGCAGCTACGGACTAGCGGGGAGGGATACGCAGTATTTT	CASSYGLAGRDTQYF
TRBV3-1	15	TRBJ2-3	.	.	TGTGCCAGCAGCCAAGGAACGGGGGCGAGGGATACGCAGTATTTT	CASSQGTGARDTQYF
TRBV12-3/TRBV12-4	17	TRBJ1-5	TRBD1	.	TGTGCCAGCAGTTTTGGGACAGGGGTTTATAGCAATCAGCCCCAGCATTTT	CASSFGTGVYSNQPQHF
TRBV12-3/TRBV12-4	15	TRBJ2-7	TRBD1	few	TGTGCCAGCAGTCCGGGGGACAGGGTAAGTGGCGAGCAGTACTTC	CASSPGDRVSGEQYF
TRBV5-6	15	TRBJ2-5	TRBD2	many	TGTGCCAGCAGGTCAACTAGCGGGGGCTGGGGGACCCAGTACTTC	CASRSTSGGWGTQYF
TRBV24-1	15	TRBJ2-1	.	.	TGTGCCACCAGTGGGACGGGAGTTAACGTGAATGAGCAGTTCTTC	CATSGTGVNVNEQFF
TRBV20-1	13	TRBJ2-3	.	.	TGCAGTGCTAGGGGAGACCTTGTGGATACGCAGTATTTT	CSARGDLVDTQYF
TRBV11-2	14	TRBJ2-7	.	.	TGTGCCAGCACATACGACAGGTTCTCCTACGAGCAGTACTTC	CASTYDRFSYEQYF
TRBV10-3	13	TRBJ2-3	.	.	TGTGCCATCAGTGAGGGTGAGCCAGATACGCAGTATTTT	CAISEGEPDTQYF
TRBV5-1	14	TRBJ1-4	.	.	TGCGCCAGCAGCTTGGCAGGGCGAAATGAAAAACTGTTTTTT	CASSLAGRNEKLFF
TRBV27	13	TRBJ2-6	.	.	TGTGCCAGCAGTTTTGCTGGGGCCAACGTCCTGACTTTC	CASSFAGANVLTF
TRBV14	13	TRBJ1-1	.	few	TGTGCCAGCAGCCAAGGCCCGCTCTCGGAAGCTTTCTTT	CASSQGPLSEAFF
TRBV5-1	14	TRBJ1-3	.	many	TGCGCCAGCAGCGAGGGCCTCGGTGGAAACACCATATATTTT	CASSEGLGGNTIYF
TRBV4-3	13	TRBJ2-7	.	.	TGCGCCAGCAGCCCAACACGTGCCTACGAGCAGTACTTC	CASSPTRAYEQYF
TRBV7-2	14	TRBJ2-1	TRBD1	few	TGTGCCAGCACCGGACAGGGTGGGGACAATGAGCAGTTCTTC	CASTGQGGDNEQFF
TRBV7-2	12	TRBJ2-7	TRBD1	many	TGTGCCAGCAGCTGGGGACAGGGGGAGCAGTACTTC	CASSWGQGEQYF
TRBV28	14	TRBJ1-5	.	few	TGTGCCAGCACCCGGGGGCAGAACAATCAGCCCCAGCATTTT	CASTRGQNNQPQHF
TRBV3-1	14	TRBJ2-5	.	few	TGTGCCAGCAGCCAAGTTGCGGGGAAAGAGACCCAGTACTTC	CASSQVAGKETQYF
TRBV10-2	11	TRBJ2-7	.	few	TGCGCCAGCAGTGACATGTACGAGCAGTACTTC	CASSDMYEQYF
TRBV7-2	15	TRBJ1-5	TRBD1	many	TGTGCCAGCAGCGCCATAGCAGGGGGAGGCCAGCCCCAGCATTTT	CASSAIAGGGQPQHF
TRBV9	15	TRBJ1-1	.	.	TGTGCCAGCAGCGTAGTACCAGGGGAGAGGACTGAAGCTTTCTTT	CASSVVPGERTEAFF
TRBV6-5	13	TRBJ1-2	.	few	TGTGCCAGCAGGGGGGACATGGGCTATGGCTACACCTTC	CASRGDMGYGYTF
TRBV12-3/TRBV12-4	13	TRBJ2-7	.	few	TGTGCCAGCAGTTTCGGGGCTTCCTACGAGCAGTACTTC	CASSFGASYEQYF
TRBV5-1	18	TRBJ1-3	.	many	TGCGCCAGCAGCTTGCCCAGTGATGCGGGAGTGGGTGGAAACACCATATATTTT	CASSLPSDAGVGGNTIYF
TRBV2	12	TRBJ1-4	.	.	TGTGCCTGTCGGTGGGAGGATGAAAAACTGTTTTTT	CACRWEDEKLFF
TRBV5-1	16	TRBJ2-5	TRBD2	.	TGCGCCAGCAGCATACTAGCGGGGGGGCCCCAGGAGACCCAGTACTTC	CASSILAGGPQETQYF
TRBV7-8	15	TRBJ2-3	.	few	TGTGCCAGCAGCCCATTGGTCCGGGACACAGATACGCAGTATTTT	CASSPLVRDTDTQYF
TRBV5-1	16	TRBJ2-3	.	many	TGCGCCAGCAGCTTGGGGGGAATGACTAGCACAGATACGCAGTATTTT	CASSLGGMTSTDTQYF
TRBV3-1	13	TRBJ2-3	TRBD2	many	TGTGCCAGCCAACCGGGGGGGCGTGATACGCAGTATTTT	CASQPGGRDTQYF
TRBV11-1	14	TRBJ1-1	.	.	TGTGCCAGCAGCGTGTTGGGGTTTAACACTGAAGCTTTCTTT	CASSVLGFNTEAFF
TRBV24-1	15	TRBJ2-5	TRBD2	few	TGTGCCACCAGTGATACTACGAGCGGGGGGGAGACCCAGTACTTC	CATSDTTSGGETQYF
TRBV5-1	15	TRBJ1-5	.	many	TGCGCCAGCAGCTTGGGACAGAATAGCAATCAGCCCCAGCATTTT	CASSLGQNSNQPQHF
TRBV19	17	TRBJ1-5	TRBD1	few	TGTGCCAGTAGTCCCGGGGGACAGGGACAAATCAATCAGCCCCAGCATTTT	CASSPGGQGQINQPQHF
TRBV6-5	15	TRBJ1-1	.	few	TGTGCCAGCAGCCCCCCTCGTGACACCAACACTGAAGCTTTCTTT	CASSPPRDTNTEAFF
TRBV7-8	15	TRBJ1-1	TRBD1	many	TGTGCCAGCAGCTTAGCCGCAACAGGGGGCAGTGAAGCTTTCTTT	CASSLAATGGSEAFF
TRBV7-2	15	TRBJ2-6	.	.	TGTGCCAGCAGAAAGACCTTGGATGGGGCCAACGTCCTGACTTTC	CASRKTLDGANVLTF
TRBV10-3	14	TRBJ2-3	.	.	TGTGCCATCAGTTTAGACCCGGACACAGATACGCAGTATTTT	CAISLDPDTDTQYF
TRBV5-1	14	TRBJ2-7	TRBD2	.	TGCGCCAGCAGCTTGAGGACTAGCGGTTACGAGCAGTACTTC	CASSLRTSGYEQYF
TRBV5-1	15	TRBJ1-5	TRBD1	many	TGCGCCAGCAGCGTCGGGACAGGCTACAATCAGCCCCAGCATTTT	CASSVGTGYNQPQHF
TRBV9	14	TRBJ2-2	.	.	TGTGCCAGCAGCTTTAGACCTGGGCCCGGGGAGCTGTTTTTT	CASSFRPGPGELFF
TRBV20-1	11	TRBJ2-5	.	.	TGCAGTGCGACAGAGTGTGAGACCCAGTACTTC	CSATECETQYF
TRBV15	13	TRBJ1-5	.	.	TGTGCCACCAGCGGGGACGGTTATCAGCCCCAGCATTTT	CATSGDGYQPQHF
TRBV28	16	TRBJ2-1	TRBD2	.	TGTGCCAGCAGTTCTCTCGGCGGCGGGGGGGCGAATGAGCAGTTCTTC	CASSSLGGGGANEQFF
TRBV11-2	13	TRBJ2-3	.	.	TGTGCCAGCAGCTTAGATCAGCGACGGGGGCAGTATTTT	CASSLDQRRGQYF
TRBV6-2/TRBV6-3	13	TRBJ2-1	TRBD2	.	TGTGCCAGCAGCGACCCGGGGGGGCTTGAGCAGTTCTTC	CASSDPGGLEQFF
TRBV5-1	16	TRBJ2-5	TRBD1	.	TGCGCCAGCAGCTTGGCGACAGGGTCGTACCAAGAGACCCAGTACTTC	CASSLATGSYQETQYF
TRBV5-1	16	TRBJ2-5	TRBD1	few	TGCGCCAGCAGCTGGCCTGACAGGGGGAGCCAAGAGACCCAGTACTTC	CASSWPDRGSQETQYF
TRBV6-5	14	TRBJ2-5	TRBD2	.	TGTGCCAGCAGTTACTCCGGGGGGCAAGAGACCCAGTACTTC	CASSYSGGQETQYF
TRBV12-3/TRBV12-4	12	TRBJ1-1	.	.	TGTGCCACCTCCAGGTGGAACACTGAAGCTTTCTTT	CATSRWNTEAFF
TRBV6-2/TRBV6-3	17	TRBJ2-3	.	many	TGTGCCAGCAACCCTAGGGGACTTCGACTTAAGACGGATACGCAGTATTTT	CASNPRGLRLKTDTQYF
TRBV7-9	15	TRBJ1-2	.	.	TGTGCCAGCAGCGCTCGGGGGGGCTCACTCGATGGCTACACCTTC	CASSARGGSLDGYTF
TRBV5-1	15	TRBJ2-1	.	.	TGCGCCAGCAGCCCAGAGGGGGACTCCTACAATGAGCAGTTCTTC	CASSPEGDSYNEQFF
TRBV12-3/TRBV12-4	15	TRBJ2-2	.	few	TGTGCCAGCAGTTTTGTGAGCGCGAACACCGGGGAGCTGTTTTTT	CASSFVSANTGELFF
TRBV6-4	17	TRBJ2-2	TRBD1	.	TGTGCCAGCAGTGACTCATCAGGGGGCGCGAACACCGGGGAGCTGTTTTTT	CASSDSSGGANTGELFF